This T cell receptor beta chain was observed in a study of T cell repertoires in cytomegalovirus infection (dated by TCRdb to the late 2010s). Background for the entire study: Peptide stimulations targeted recently identified HLA-C-restricted CMV epitopes, whose presentation resists viral immunomodulation, together with well-studied HLA-B-restricted epitopes. The HLA type of each donor mattered for the analysis, because public TCR beta signatures pointed to carriage of CMV infection along with the matching HLA type. On the study overall, not on this receptor specifically: The ex vivo response was dominated by HLA-C-restricted CMV-specific TCR beta clonotypes, which also provided the single most frequent clonotype in two of eight donors. In both this cohort and an independent roughly 400-donor cohort, the cumulative frequency of public TCR beta family members distinguished carriers of CMV infection plus the relevant HLA type.

The treatment or condition label, read with the paper, signifies: in vitro stimulation with specific CMV peptide epitopes to enrich CMV-specific T cells. As regards this clonotype: Its antigen has not been determined. There are no base qualities to consult, and no much larger clone falls within one base.

The instrument given in TCRdb is Illumina HiSeq 1500. TCRdb applied fastp at Q25 and MiXCR to the public reads, then kept only in-frame beta chains. CDR3 protein sequences are deduplicated, and each keeps its most common genes and DNA. This sample gives about 570,000 distinct CDR3 sequences in total; 40% of them show up just once. The ten largest clonotypes hold around 46% of the sample. This specimen was cultured PBMCs, taken from culture after CMV antigen stimulation. This receptor was taken from a human donor in good health (CMV status not recorded). Some clones in this sample may be carry-over from other donors' samples.

This receptor has the CDR3 CASSLGPTGTDTQYF. The nucleotide sequence reads as follows: TGTGCCAGCAGCTTAGGACCCACTGGCACAGATACGCAGTATTTT. In this chain, TRBV7-2 is recombined with TRBJ2-3; a confident D gene designation cannot be given. Measured from the cysteine to the phenylalanine, the CDR3 is 15 residues long. The DNA shown is the 45-base CDR3, in frame from base 1. Sequences SGHTA (CDR1) and FQGNSA (CDR2) are obtained from the germline V gene. A distance of 9 bases separates the germline ends of V and J, which lose 1 base and 1 base respectively. When the CDR3 is completed using the reference TRBV7-2 and TRBJ2-3 genes on either side, the full variable domain is GAGVSQSPSNKVTEKGKDVELRCDPISGHTALYWYRQSLGQGLEFLIYFQGNSAPDKSGLPSDRFSAERTGGSVSTLTIQRTQQEDSAVYLCASSLGPTGTDTQYFGPGTRLTVL.